This TCR beta chain was identified in a study of T cell repertoires in cytomegalovirus infection. In the study overall: Selected CMV epitopes included recently identified HLA-C-restricted ones as well as well-studied HLA-B-restricted ones. From public TCR beta signatures came an indication of both CMV infection and matching HLA type.

With respect to this clonotype: Antigen unknown.

V lost 0 bases and J lost 14, with 17 bases in between. In germline, CDR1 is SEHNR, CDR2 FQNEAQ (reference sequence). The CDR3 runs to 14 residues. TCRdb used MiXCR to reprocess the reads, holding one entry per CDR3 protein. The sample gives about 830,000 distinct CDR3 sequences, approximately 29% of which show up once; around 11% is in the top ten. The sequence came from a human donor in good health (CMV status not recorded). Some clones in this sample may be carry-over from other donors' samples. Sequencing used cultured CD8+ T cells from PBMCs, obtained from culture after CMV antigen stimulation. The rearrangement joins TRBV7-9 to TRBJ2-1; weak D call: TRBD1 (7 bases). The CDR3 sequence: CASSLAQGGRGKFF. Written as DNA, the CDR3 is TGTGCCAGCAGCTTAGCGCAGGGGGGCAGGGGGAAGTTCTTC.